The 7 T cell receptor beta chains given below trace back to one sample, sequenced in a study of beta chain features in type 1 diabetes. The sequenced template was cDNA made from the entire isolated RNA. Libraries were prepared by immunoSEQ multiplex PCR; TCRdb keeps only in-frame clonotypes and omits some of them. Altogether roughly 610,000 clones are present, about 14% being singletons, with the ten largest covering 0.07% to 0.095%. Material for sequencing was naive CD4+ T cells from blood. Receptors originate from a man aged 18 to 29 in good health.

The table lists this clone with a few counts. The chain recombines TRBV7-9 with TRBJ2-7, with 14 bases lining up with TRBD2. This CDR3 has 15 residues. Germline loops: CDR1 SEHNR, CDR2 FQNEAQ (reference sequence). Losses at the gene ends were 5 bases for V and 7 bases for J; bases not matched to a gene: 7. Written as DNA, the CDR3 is TGTGCCAGCAGCCCTGGTGGACTAGCGGGGGGTGAGCAGTACTTC. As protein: CASSPGGLAGGEQYF. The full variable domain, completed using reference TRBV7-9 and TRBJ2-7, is DTGVSQNPRHKITKRGQNVTFRCDPISEHNRLYWYRQTLGQGPEFLTYFQNEAQLEKSRLLSDRFSAERPKGSFSTLEIQRTEQGDSAMYLCASSPGGLAGGEQYFGPGTRLTVT.

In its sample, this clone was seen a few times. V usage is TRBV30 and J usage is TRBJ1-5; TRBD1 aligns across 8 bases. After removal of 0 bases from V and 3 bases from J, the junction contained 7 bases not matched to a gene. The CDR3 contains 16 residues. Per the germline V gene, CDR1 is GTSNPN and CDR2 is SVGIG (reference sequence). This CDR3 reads CAWSVQTGDPNQPQHF. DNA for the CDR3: TGTGCCTGGAGTGTACAGACAGGGGACCCCAATCAGCCCCAGCATTTT.

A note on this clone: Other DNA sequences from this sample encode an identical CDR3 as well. In nucleotides, the CDR3 is TGTGCCAGCAGTTTACAGGGTTTAGCCAAAAACATTCAGTACTTC. Translated: CASSLQGLAKNIQYF. The chain links TRBV28 to TRBJ2-4, with a weak D call TRBD1 (5 bases). The CDR3 loop spans 15 amino acids. V lost 2 bases to trimming and J lost 0 bases, with 8 bases between them. CDR1 and CDR2 (germline): MDHEN, SYDVKM. The variable domain in full, completed from reference TRBV28 and TRBJ2-4, reads DVKVTQSSRYLVKRTGEKVFLECVQDMDHENMFWYRQDPGLGLRLIYFSYDVKMKEKGDIPEGYSVSREKKERFSLILESASTNQTSMYLCASSLQGLAKNIQYFGAGTRLSVL.

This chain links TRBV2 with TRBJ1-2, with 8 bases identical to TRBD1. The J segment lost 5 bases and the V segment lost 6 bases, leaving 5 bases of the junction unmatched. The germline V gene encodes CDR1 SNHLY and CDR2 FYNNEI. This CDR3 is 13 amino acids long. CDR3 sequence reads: CASSAGGGYGYTF. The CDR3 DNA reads TGTGCCAGCAGCGCAGGGGGCGGGTATGGCTACACCTTC. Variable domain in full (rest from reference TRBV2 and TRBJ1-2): EPEVTQTPSHQVTQMGQEVILRCVPISNHLYFYWYRQILGQKVEFLVSFYNNEISEKSEIFDDQFSVERPDGSNFTLKIRSTKLEDSAMYFCASSAGGGYGYTFGSGTRLTVV.

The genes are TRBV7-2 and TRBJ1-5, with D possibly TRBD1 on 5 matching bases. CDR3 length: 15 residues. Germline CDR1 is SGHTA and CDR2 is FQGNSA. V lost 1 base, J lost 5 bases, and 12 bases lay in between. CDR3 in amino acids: CASSLGGEGYQPQHF. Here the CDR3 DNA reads TGTGCCAGCAGCTTAGGAGGGGAGGGGTATCAGCCCCAGCATTTT.

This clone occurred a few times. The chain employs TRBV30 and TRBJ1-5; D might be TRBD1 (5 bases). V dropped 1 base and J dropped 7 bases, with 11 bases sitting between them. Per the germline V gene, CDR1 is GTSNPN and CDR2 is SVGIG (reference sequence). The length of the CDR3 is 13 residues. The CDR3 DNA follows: TGTGCCTGGAGTGCAGGGTTTCAGCAGCCCCAGCATTTT. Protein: CAWSAGFQQPQHF.

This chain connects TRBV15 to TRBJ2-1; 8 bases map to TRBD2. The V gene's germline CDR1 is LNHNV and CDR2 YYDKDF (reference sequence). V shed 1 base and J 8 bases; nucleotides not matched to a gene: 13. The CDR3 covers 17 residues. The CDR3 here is CATSRALASGSFYEQFF. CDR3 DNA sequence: TGTGCCACCAGCAGAGCCCTGGCGAGCGGGAGTTTTTATGAGCAGTTCTTC.